This T cell receptor beta chain stems from a study of monozygotic twins with inflammatory bowel disease. TCRdb reprocessed the 5' RACE reads; each CDR3 protein has one entry and no DNA is given. The specimen's table records about 160,000 distinct CDR3 sequences. This CDR3 is built from 15 residues. The sequenced sample was blood. This clonotype was sampled from a human donor with ulcerative colitis or Crohn's disease, or a healthy co-twin of an affected twin (not recorded which). The chain is built from TRBV12-3 or TRBV12-4 and TRBJ1-5; TCRdb names TRBD1, which stays unverified in the absence of DNA. CDR3 region: CASSRGQGSNQPQHF.